A single TCR beta chain is shown here with its context. Its antigen is not yet known. Within one base of it there is no much larger clone, and no base qualities were kept. Preparation of the library involved RACE. Instrument used: NextSeq 500. During library preparation, unique molecular identifiers were attached to individual cDNA molecules so that TCRs could be counted in a quantitative, reproducible way. From each blood RNA sample, both TCR alpha and TCR beta chains were sequenced. The authors processed their data as follows. The median number of TCRs per sample was approximately 98,000, ranging from about 20,000 to 700,000. V, J and CDR3 annotation of the TCR reads was carried out using the Decombinator software suite. For PS versus PT1 abundance plots, all samples were subsampled to the same number of TCRs (28,000). TCRs were defined as expanded if absent before sensitization and observed at least eight times at the 2-week time point. TCRdb reprocessing: public reads trimmed at Q25 with fastp, clones called with MiXCR, in-frame beta chains kept. Duplicate CDR3 protein sequences are folded into a single record with the most common DNA and genes. These V and J calls derive from TCRdb rather than the authors' analysis. Here the sample has more than 250,000 distinct CDR3 sequences; about 9% occur a single time. The ten largest clones add up to about 2.5% of the sample.

This specimen comes from a study of human T cells and chemical hapten exposure (dated by TCRdb to the early 2020s). The study in broad terms: For sensitization, 2% DPC in acetone was applied to an approximately 2 cm by approximately 2 cm area of upper inner arm skin. Throughout the roughly 24-week study period, patients were also given weekly therapeutic DPC doses on the scalp. Patch testing was performed on the upper back with Finn chambers containing 0.01% DPC, and the patch tests were scored after 6 days according to International Contact Dermatitis Research Group standards. Most of the patients in the cohort were female, and the cohort covered alopecia areata with under or over 50% scalp involvement, alopecia totalis and alopecia universalis. Libraries were pooled for sequencing, and variation in per-sample TCR yields was attributed mainly to small differences in library volumes within the pool. The study tracked peripheral blood TCR repertoire changes in vivo during primary and secondary sensitization to the hapten diphenylcyclopropenone (DPC) in alopecia patients. Blood samples were taken from patients before sensitization (week 0) and at 2, 6 and about 24 weeks after DPC sensitization. Blood for TCR sequencing was provided by twenty-nine alopecia patients at one to four time points (pre-sensitization, 2, 6 and 24 weeks). What the study reported, not specific to this receptor: Alopecia, a presumed autoimmune disease, was present in all patients, so the immune response of the patients might differ from that of healthy individuals. Patch test score correlated positively with the number of PT1 expanded TCRs, reaching significance at thresholds 8, 16 and 32 but not at 4. Expanded TCRs formed significantly more large CDR3 similarity clusters than pre-sensitization or healthy control sets, consistent with antigen-driven responses. After repeated subsampling, changes were observed in the strength of the expansion versus patch-test correlation and in the threshold at which the correlation became significant. DPC sensitization did not change the number of TCRs with a frequency above 1 in 1000, and there was no evidence of changes in global repertoire structure.

The time point label, as the study defines it: pre-sensitization, week 0. Per the publication, the treatment or condition label means: therapeutic diphenylcyclopropenone sensitization with weekly scalp DPC. Blood at each patch-test visit was drawn before the patch test was applied. Eligible patients were aged 18 to 70, diagnosed with alopecia, deemed suitable for DPC therapy, and excluded if pregnant. Unfractionated whole blood was collected in Tempus Blood RNA tubes, and total RNA was extracted from that blood. Reading the germline V gene gives CDR1 KGHSH and CDR2 LQKENI. Trimming leaves V shorter by 3 bases and J shorter by 3 bases, with the junction holding 1 base beyond the gene matches. The CDR3 runs 14 residues from the cysteine to the phenylalanine. Just the 42-base CDR3 DNA is kept, in frame starting at base 1.

The starting material was whole blood, obtained in connection with sensitization to the hapten diphenylcyclopropenone (DPC). The sequence was collected from a woman between 35 and 50 years old with alopecia areata. Some clones in this sample may be carry-over from other donors' samples. The chain is assembled from TRBV18 and TRBJ1-5, with 8 bases matching TRBD1. The nucleotide sequence is given as TGTGCCAGCTCACCGACAGGGGTCAATCAGCCCCAGCATTTT. It codes for CASSPTGVNQPQHF.